The 13 T cell receptor beta chains presented below share a single source sample, sequenced in a study of blood T cells in healthy people across ages (dated by TCRdb to the mid-2010s). Library preparation was by 5' RACE. The listed sequencing device is Illumina HiSeq 2500. A second PCR of roughly 7 to 11 cycles was performed with a sample-barcoded 5' primer and a J-beta primer mix. Using fastp trimming at Q25 and MiXCR clonotype assembly, TCRdb reanalyzed the public sequencing data and kept in-frame beta chains. Duplicate CDR3 protein sequences are folded into a single record with the most common DNA and genes. Across this sample there are about 840,000 distinct CDR3 sequences, with roughly 29% seen only once. The ten largest clones add up to roughly 10% of the sample. These same data were also listed under a study on T cells of mothers and their children.

What was sequenced was blood. The receptors shown here come from a woman aged 35 to 49 in good health.

This clonotype was seen repeatedly, ten times or more. The chain joins TRBV24-1 to TRBJ2-3; D call uncertain. Germline V gene data show CDR1 as KGHDR and CDR2 as SFDVKD. The V and J ends lost 1 base and 1 base respectively, with 11 bases between them. The CDR3 runs to 16 residues. The CDR3: CATSDFPSGGTDTQYF. DNA of the CDR3: TGTGCCACCAGTGATTTTCCAAGTGGGGGCACAGATACGCAGTATTTT.

This sequence joins TRBV6-5 and TRBJ1-5; D unclear. The CDR3 is 15 residues long. Germline CDR1 reads MNHEY; CDR2 reads SVGAGI. V lost 5 bases and J 2 bases, leaving 13 bases between the germline ends. Here the CDR3 DNA reads TGTGCCAGCAGTACTAAGTTTAACGGCAATCAGCCCCAGCATTTT. Translating gives CASSTKFNGNQPQHF.

The table lists this clonotype with a few counts. The chain has TRBV10-1 and TRBJ2-5; D ambiguous. The CDR3 consists of 13 residues. Trimming removed 3 bases from V and 0 bases from J, with 5 bases in between. CDR1 and CDR2 from the germline V gene are WNHNN and SYGVQD (reference sequence). The CDR3 DNA sequence: TGCGCCAGCAGTGAATACTACCAAGAGACCCAGTACTTC. Amino acids: CASSEYYQETQYF.

The table lists this clonotype with a few counts. The rearrangement uses TRBV24-1 and TRBJ1-2; no clear D. CDR1 is KGHDR and CDR2 is SFDVKD in the germline V gene. V was clipped by 4 bases and J by 6 bases, with 5 bases between them. The CDR3 spans 11 residues. CDR3 sequence reads: CATSEGNGYTF. CDR3 in DNA: TGTGCCACCAGTGAAGGGAATGGCTACACCTTC.

This clonotype came up many times. The chain carries TRBV27 and TRBJ2-1; D call uncertain. This CDR3 is built from 15 residues. Trimming pared 6 bases from V and 0 bases from J, leaving 12 bases between. CDR1 and CDR2 from the germline V gene are MNHEY and SMNVEV (reference sequence). In DNA, the CDR3 is TGTGCCAGCAGCTTAACCGGCAGCTCCTACAATGAGCAGTTCTTC. It codes for CASSLTGSSYNEQFF.

This sequence joins TRBV28 and TRBJ2-7, with 7 positions matching TRBD1. CDR3 length equals 10 residues. CDR1 and CDR2 from the germline V gene are MDHEN and SYDVKM. The CDR3 loop reads CATGTYEQYF. The CDR3 DNA sequence: TGTGCGACAGGGACCTACGAGCAGTACTTC.

As concerns this clonotype: Being one base from a much bigger clone, this may be a read error. The chain joins TRBV20-1 to TRBJ1-2; D remains unclear. The CDR3 spans 13 residues. Between the trimmed V and J ends, which lost 4 bases and 4 bases, there was a span of 13 bases. Germline CDR1 and CDR2: DFQATT and SNEGSKA (reference sequence). The CDR3 sequence is CSATGENSYGYTF. The CDR3 DNA reads TGCAGTGCTACCGGAGAGAATAGCTATGGCTACACCTTC.

The chain couples TRBV5-5 to TRBJ2-4; D might be TRBD2 (6 bases). The DNA end lines up better with TRBJ2-7; the J call may be wrong. CDR3 length: 15 amino acids. CDR1 is SGHKS, CDR2 YYEKEE, per germline (reference sequence). CDR3 residues: CASSPSIRDSYEQYF. CDR3 nucleotides: TGTGCCAGCAGCCCGTCTATCCGGGACTCATACGAGCAGTACTTC.

The table lists this clonotype with a few counts. The chain combines TRBV24-1 with TRBJ2-1, with 10 positions matching TRBD1. CDR1 is KGHDR, CDR2 SFDVKD, per germline. The CDR3 is 15 residues long. The ends lost 11 bases at V and 5 bases at J; junction bases unmatched: 11. The CDR3, as DNA: TGTGCCAGCCAGAGACCGGGACAGGGGAACAATGAGCAGTTCTTC. Translation: CASQRPGQGNNEQFF.

The chain recombines TRBV4-2 with TRBJ2-5; 10 nucleotides match TRBD2. V lost 3 bases, J lost 5 bases, and 6 bases stayed unmatched. This CDR3 region has 15 residues. Germline V lookup: CDR1 LGHNA, CDR2 YNFKEQ. Written as DNA, the CDR3 is TGTGCCAGCAGCCAGAGCGGGGGGGCTGCGGAGACCCAGTACTTC. Its protein product is CASSQSGGAAETQYF.

The chain joins TRBV12-3 or TRBV12-4 to TRBJ2-6; 7 nucleotides match TRBD1. This CDR3 spans 18 amino acids. V shed 2 bases, J shed 0 bases, and the junction held 7 bases outside the gene matches. The CDR3 region has the DNA TGTGCCAGCAGTTTATATGGACGGGACAGCTCTGGGGCCAACGTCCTGACTTTC. It is translated as CASSLYGRDSSGANVLTF.

This rearrangement joins TRBV7-3 to TRBJ2-1, with TRBD1 as a possible D gene (5 bases). The CDR3 contains 14 residues. Trimming cost V 2 bases and J 6 bases, with 11 bases left between them. CDR1 is SGHTA and CDR2 is FQGTGA in the germline V gene. The DNA for the CDR3 is TGTGCCAGCAGCTTACAGTCAGGGCCCAATGAGCAGTTCTTC. Translating gives CASSLQSGPNEQFF.

The V and J genes are TRBV6-4 and TRBJ2-5; D perhaps matches TRBD1 (5 bases). This CDR3 has 13 amino acids. Germline-derived CDR1 and CDR2 are MRHNA and SNTAGT. The V gene lost 6 bases and the J gene lost 1 base, with 9 bases spanning the gap. The CDR3 spells CASREQAQETQYF. The CDR3 DNA reads TGTGCCAGCAGGGAACAGGCCCAAGAGACCCAGTACTTC.